This TCR beta chain is from a study of shared clonotypes between healthy human individuals. Per germline, CDR1 GTSNPN and CDR2 SVGIG (reference sequence). CDR3 size: 16 residues. V shed 1 base, J shed 4 bases, and the junction held 8 bases outside the gene matches. Positive CCR7 selection of CD45RO-negative cells yielded the naive CD8 cells, and terminally differentiated effector memory CD45RA+ cells were excluded. A 200 ng quantity of DNA, 30,000 to 35,000 T cell genomes, went into the sorted-subset replicate PCRs. Profiled with immunoSEQ multiplex PCR; TCRdb holds only in-frame clones, not every one. The table records approximately 600,000 clones, roughly 95% of them present only once.

The receptor's source is a woman younger than 45 in good health. The sample was naive CD8+ T cells sorted from blood. The chain recombines TRBV30 with TRBJ2-3; TRBD2 aligns across 10 bases. The DNA for the CDR3 is TGTGCCTGGAGTGGCCTAGCGGGAGAATTCGCAGATACGCAGTATTTT. The encoded protein is CAWSGLAGEFADTQYF.